Below, 5 T cell receptor delta chains from the same sample are listed, as sequenced in a study of delta chains in infants with herpesvirus infections. Gamma-chain- and delta-chain-specific primers converted PBMC RNA into TCR cDNA. TCRdb reanalysed the RT-PCR reads with CATT. The table records approximately 1,600 delta-chain clones, over 25% of them present only once. The specimen comprised peripheral blood, sampled at time point 3 of longitudinal follow-up. The receptors stem from a human donor who was a Ugandan infant, either HIV-exposed or HIV-unexposed (not recorded which).

The chain uses TRDV1 and TRDJ1, with TRDD3 identical over 7 bases. V was pared by 1 base and J by 1 base, with 18 bases of the junction left unmatched. CDR3 length: 20 amino acids. From germline, CDR1 is TSWWSYY and CDR2 QGS. CDR3 bases: TGTGCTCTTGGGGAACCGAGGACGTCCTCGCCCGGGGGATCCACCGATAAACTCATCTTT. Translating gives CALGEPRTSSPGGSTDKLIF.

This clone has more than one count but fewer than ten. The CDR3 DNA is TGTGCCTGTGACACCGTCGGTACTGGGGGATACGATAAACTCATCTTT. Protein: CACDTVGTGGYDKLIF. The rearrangement links TRDV2 to TRDJ1; 11 positions agree with TRDD3. The germline V gene has CDR1 GEAIGNYY and CDR2 EKD. The CDR3 has 16 amino acids. The trim removed 0 bases at V and 4 bases at J, leaving 6 bases unmatched.

This clone was counted between two and nine times. As DNA, the CDR3 is TGTGCCTGTGACACCGTAGAGCACCGAGACAGCTCCTGGGACACCCGACAGATGTTTTTC. This gives the protein CACDTVEHRDSSWDTRQMFF. The chain joins TRDV2 to TRDJ3; D remains unclear. V lost 0 bases and J lost 0, with 17 bases in between. The CDR3 is 20 residues long. The germline V gene has CDR1 GEAIGNYY and CDR2 EKD.

By share, this clone ranks as large. At the DNA level, this CDR3 is encoded by other sequences in the same sample as well. The chain links TRAV23/DV6 to TRDJ1, with 12 bases fitting TRDD3. CDR1 is NTAFDY, CDR2 IRPDVSE, per germline (reference sequence). CDR3 length equals 21 residues. The CDR3 DNA is TGTGCTGTGTCGGACCCTTCCTTACTGGGGGATACCCGTCTTTACACCGATAAACTCATCTTT. Amino acids: CAVSDPSLLGDTRLYTDKLIF.

This clone came up a few times. V and J are TRDV2 and TRDJ1; possibly TRDD3 for D (5 bases). The CDR3 spans 17 residues. Trimming removed 0 bases from V and 1 base from J, with 17 bases in between. Germline CDR1 is GEAIGNYY and CDR2 is EKD. The CDR3 nucleotides are TGTGCCTGTGACACCGTCGGGGGGGGCCCGGCCACCGATAAACTCATCTTT. This sequence encodes CACDTVGGGPATDKLIF.